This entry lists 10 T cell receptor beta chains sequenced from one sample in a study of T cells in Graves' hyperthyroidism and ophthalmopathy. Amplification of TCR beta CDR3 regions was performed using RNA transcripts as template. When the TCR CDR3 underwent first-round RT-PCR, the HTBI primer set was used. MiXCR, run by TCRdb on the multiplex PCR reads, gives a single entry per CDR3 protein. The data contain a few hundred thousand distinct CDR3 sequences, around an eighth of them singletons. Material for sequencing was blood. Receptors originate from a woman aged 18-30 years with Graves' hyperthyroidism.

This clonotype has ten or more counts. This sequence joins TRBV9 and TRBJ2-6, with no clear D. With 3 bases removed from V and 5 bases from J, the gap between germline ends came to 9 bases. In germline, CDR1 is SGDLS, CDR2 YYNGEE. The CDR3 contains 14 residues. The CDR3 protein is CASSGEGWANVLTF. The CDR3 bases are TGTGCCAGCAGCGGCGAAGGTTGGGCCAACGTCCTGACTTTC. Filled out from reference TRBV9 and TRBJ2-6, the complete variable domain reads DSGVTQTPKHLITATGQRVTLRCSPRSGDLSVYWYQQSLDQGLQFLIQYYNGEERAKGNILERFSAQQFPDLHSELNLSSLELGDSALYFCASSGEGWANVLTFGAGSRLTVL.

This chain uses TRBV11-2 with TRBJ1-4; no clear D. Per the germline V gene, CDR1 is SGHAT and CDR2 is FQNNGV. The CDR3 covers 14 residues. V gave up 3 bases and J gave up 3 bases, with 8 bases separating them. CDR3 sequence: CASSFWGSNEKLFF. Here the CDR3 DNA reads TGTGCCAGCAGCTTTTGGGGATCTAATGAAAAACTGTTTTTT.

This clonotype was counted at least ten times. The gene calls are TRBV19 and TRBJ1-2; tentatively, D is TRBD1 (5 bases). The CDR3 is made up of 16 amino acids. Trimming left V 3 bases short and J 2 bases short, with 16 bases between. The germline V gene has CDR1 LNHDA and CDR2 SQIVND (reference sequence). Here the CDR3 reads CASSIKVGGTNYGYTF. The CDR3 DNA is TGTGCCAGTAGTATCAAAGTGGGGGGGACGAACTATGGCTACACCTTC.

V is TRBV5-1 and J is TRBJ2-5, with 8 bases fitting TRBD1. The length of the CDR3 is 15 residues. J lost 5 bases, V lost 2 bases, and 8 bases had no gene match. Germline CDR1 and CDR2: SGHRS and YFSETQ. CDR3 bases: TGCGCCAGCAGCTTCAGACAGGGGACACGTGAGACCCAGTACTTC. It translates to CASSFRQGTRETQYF.

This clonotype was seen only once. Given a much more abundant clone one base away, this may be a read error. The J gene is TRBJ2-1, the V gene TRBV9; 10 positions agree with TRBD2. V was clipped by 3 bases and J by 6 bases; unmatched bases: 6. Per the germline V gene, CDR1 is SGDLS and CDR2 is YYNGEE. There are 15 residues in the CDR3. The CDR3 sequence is CASSATSGDVNEQFF. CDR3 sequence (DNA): TGTGCCAGCAGCGCTACTAGCGGGGATGTCAATGAGCAGTTCTTC.

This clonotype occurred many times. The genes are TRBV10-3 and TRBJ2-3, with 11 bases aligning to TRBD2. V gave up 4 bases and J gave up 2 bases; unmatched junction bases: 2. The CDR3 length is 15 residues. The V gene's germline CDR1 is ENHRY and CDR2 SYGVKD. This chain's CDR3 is CAISGGLADTDTQYF. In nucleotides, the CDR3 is TGTGCCATCAGTGGGGGACTAGCGGACACAGATACGCAGTATTTT.

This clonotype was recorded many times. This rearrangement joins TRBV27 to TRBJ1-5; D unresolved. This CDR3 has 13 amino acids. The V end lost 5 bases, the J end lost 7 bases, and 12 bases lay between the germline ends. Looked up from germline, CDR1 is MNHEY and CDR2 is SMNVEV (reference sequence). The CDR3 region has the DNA TGTGCCAGCAGTCCATCTCAGGCCCAGCCCCAGCATTTT. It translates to CASSPSQAQPQHF.

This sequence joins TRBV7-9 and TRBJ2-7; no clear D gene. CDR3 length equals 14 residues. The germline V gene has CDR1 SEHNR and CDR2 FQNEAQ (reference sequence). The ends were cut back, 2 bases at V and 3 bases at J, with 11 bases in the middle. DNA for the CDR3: TGTGCCAGCAGCTTAAGCCTCGCCGGCTACGAGCAGTACGTC. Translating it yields CASSLSLAGYEQYV.

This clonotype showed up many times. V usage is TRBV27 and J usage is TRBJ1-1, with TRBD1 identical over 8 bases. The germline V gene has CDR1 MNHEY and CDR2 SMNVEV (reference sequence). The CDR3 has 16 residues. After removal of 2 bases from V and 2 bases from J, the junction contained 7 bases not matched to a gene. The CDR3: CASSLSRRGLNTEAFF. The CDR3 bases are TGTGCCAGCAGTTTAAGCCGCAGGGGGCTTAACACTGAAGCTTTCTTT.

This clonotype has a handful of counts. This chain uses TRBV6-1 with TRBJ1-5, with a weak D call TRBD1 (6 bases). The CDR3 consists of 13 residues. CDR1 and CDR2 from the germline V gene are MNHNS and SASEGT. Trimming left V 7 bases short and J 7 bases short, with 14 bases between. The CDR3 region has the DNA TGTGCCAGCACTTACAGGGTCGGCCAGCCCCAGCATTTT. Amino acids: CASTYRVGQPQHF.